Listed here is a single TCR beta chain. This table comes from immunoSEQ multiplex PCR, and its TCRdb copy is limited to in-frame clones, with some not included. The sample consists of under 300,000 clones, more than 75% of them appearing once. The sample is drawn from a study of blood T cell repertoires in COVID-19. Study-wide background: T cells, B-cell-depleted T cells, or PBMCs provided the cDNA or gDNA that served as material.

V lost 4 bases and J 1 base, leaving 8 bases between the germline ends. CDR1 is MNHEY and CDR2 is SMNVEV in the germline V gene (reference sequence). The CDR3 runs 15 residues. This TCR was recovered from a man of 80 years or more with acute or convalescent COVID-19. Sequencing input: peripheral blood. The chain combines TRBV27 with TRBJ1-6, with D maybe TRBD1 (6 bases). CDR3: CASSSQGSYNSPLHF. The CDR3 nucleotides are TGTGCCAGCAGTTCGCAGGGGTCCTATAATTCACCCCTCCACTTT.